The next 26 T cell receptor beta chains were all read from a single sample in a study of vaccination effects on CD4 cells after COVID-19. Using immunoSEQ multiplex PCR, the repertoire was profiled, and TCRdb retains in-frame clones only, with some absent. The table has about 55,000 clones, around 68% seen once. In the ViraFEST assay, antigen-specific CD4+ clonotypes were identified by expansion after peptide-pool stimulation. With more than 9 days of culture completed, CD4+ T cells were isolated. Vaccinees lacked prior SARS-CoV-2 infection and tested negative for nucleocapsid antibodies. These receptors are not linked to any known antigen. Sequencing was performed on CD4+ T cells from PBMCs cultured with SARS-CoV-2 spike peptides, taken before COVID-19 vaccination. The origin of the receptors is a human donor who received a COVID-19 vaccine.

This clone was seen a few times. This rearrangement joins TRBV4-3 to TRBJ2-7; D perhaps matches TRBD2 (7 bases). V lost 0 bases and J 5 bases, leaving 17 bases between the germline ends. Germline V gives CDR1 LGHNA, CDR2 YSLEER. The CDR3 extends over 16 amino acids. This CDR3 is CASSQDRGGRRHEQYF. In DNA form, the CDR3 reads TGCGCCAGCAGCCAAGATAGGGGGGGGCGTAGACACGAGCAGTACTTC.

CDR3 nucleotide sequence: TGCGCCAGCAGCCAAGAGGCCCTGGGTTGGCATCAGCCCCAGCATTTT. It yields the protein CASSQEALGWHQPQHF. The gene calls are TRBV4-1 and TRBJ1-5; no clear D. This CDR3 has 16 amino acids. The V gene lost 0 bases and the J gene lost 5 bases, with 14 bases spanning the gap. Germline V CDR1 and CDR2: MGHRA, YSYEKL.

The rearrangement joins TRBV29-1 to TRBJ1-1; no clear D. The V and J ends lost 7 bases and 11 bases respectively, with 26 bases between them. Germline V gene data show CDR1 as SQVTM and CDR2 as ANQGSEA. The CDR3 covers 14 residues. CDR3 amino acids: CSAIKGEEEAWAFF. The CDR3 region has the DNA TGCAGCGCGATTAAAGGAGAAGAGGAAGCATGGGCTTTCTTT.

This clone was counted a few times. The genes are TRBV7-9 and TRBJ2-3; D call uncertain. V lost 7 bases and J 9 bases, leaving 17 bases between the germline ends. CDR1 is SEHNR, CDR2 FQNEAQ, per germline (reference sequence). The CDR3 has 13 amino acids. CDR3 loop: CASTSPTSPTQYF. CDR3 sequence (DNA): TGTGCCAGCACCTCGCCGACTTCGCCCACGCAGTATTTT.

This clone was counted a single time. The chain combines TRBV7-3 with TRBJ2-2, with TRBD2 matching over 13 bases. This CDR3 has 17 residues. CDR1 SGHTA and CDR2 FQGTGA come from the germline V gene. V lost 3 bases to trimming and J lost 7 bases; unmatched junction nucleotides: 8. The CDR3 coding sequence is TGTGCCAGCAGCTTGACCGGGACTAGCGGGGTTGGCGGGGAGCTGTTTTTT. Protein: CASSLTGTSGVGGELFF.

The V call is TRBV6-5, the J call TRBJ1-1; 7 bases are shared with TRBD1. Germline trimming cut 6 bases from V and 5 bases from J; bases unmatched to any gene: 12. Germline CDR1 MNHEY, CDR2 SVGAGI. The CDR3 extends over 15 amino acids. This chain's CDR3 is CASRGGTARGTEAFF. The CDR3 region has the DNA TGTGCCAGCAGAGGCGGGACAGCACGGGGAACTGAAGCTTTCTTT.

The chain employs TRBV7-2 and TRBJ1-2; D call uncertain. The germline V and J ends were trimmed by 0 bases and 5 bases, with 13 bases remaining between them. CDR3 length equals 15 residues. Germline V gives CDR1 SGHTA, CDR2 FQGNSA. CDR3 in amino acids: CASSLAPLVRYGYTF. For the CDR3, the DNA is TGTGCCAGCAGCTTAGCCCCATTAGTTCGGTATGGCTACACCTTC.

The chain is built from TRBV19 and TRBJ2-1, with 8 positions matching TRBD2. CDR3 size: 17 residues. Losses at the gene ends were 2 bases for V and 13 bases for J; bases not matched to a gene: 19. Per germline, CDR1 LNHDA and CDR2 SQIVND (reference sequence). CDR3 coding DNA: TGTGCCAGTAGTATAACGGCAGGGGAACTAGCGGAAGGGTTCCAGTTCTTC. It is translated as CASSITAGELAEGFQFF. Combining the CDR3 with reference TRBV19 and TRBJ2-1 gives the whole variable domain DGGITQSPKYLFRKEGQNVTLSCEQNLNHDAMYWYRQDPGQGLRLIYYSQIVNDFQKGDIAEGYSVSREKKESFPLTVTSAQKNPTAFYLCASSITAGELAEGFQFFGPGTRLTVL.

This clone was found a few times. The chain uses TRBV30 and TRBJ1-4; tentative D call: TRBD1 (5 bases). The CDR3 covers 12 residues. Between the trimmed V and J ends, which lost 4 bases and 10 bases, there was a span of 13 bases. Per germline, CDR1 GTSNPN and CDR2 SVGIG (reference sequence). CDR3: CAWTGTKGKLFF. CDR3 in DNA: TGTGCCTGGACCGGGACGAAGGGAAAACTGTTTTTT.

This chain's CDR3 is CASRPTGQSFYEQYF. The CDR3 DNA is TGCGCCAGCAGGCCAACGGGACAGAGCTTCTACGAGCAGTACTTC. The chain links TRBV5-1 to TRBJ2-7, with 7 bases aligning to TRBD1. The CDR3 totals 15 residues. The V and J ends lost 5 bases and 3 bases, in that order; junction bases with no gene match: 11. The germline V gene encodes CDR1 SGHRS and CDR2 YFSETQ.

The table lists this clone with a few counts. The chain is built from TRBV28 and TRBJ1-6; D remains unclear. Germline V gene lookup returns CDR1 MDHEN and CDR2 SYDVKM. V dropped 6 bases and J dropped 7 bases, with 4 bases sitting between them. The CDR3 totals 11 residues. The CDR3 DNA sequence: TGTGCCAGCAGGGGAAATTCACCCCTCCACTTT. This gives the protein CASRGNSPLHF.

The rearrangement links TRBV2 to TRBJ2-1; the match to TRBD2 covers 9 bases. V shed 4 bases, J shed 8 bases, and the junction held 9 bases outside the gene matches. Germline CDR1 is SNHLY and CDR2 is FYNNEI. The CDR3 contains 15 residues. In DNA, the CDR3 is TGTGCCAGCAGTGGAGGCGGGGGGGCTGTCGATGAGCAGTTCTTC. It translates to CASSGGGGAVDEQFF.

This chain links TRBV6-2 or TRBV6-3 with TRBJ1-5; D is uncertain. Germline loops: CDR1 MNHEY, CDR2 SVGEGT. The V gene lost 5 bases and the J gene lost 2 bases, with 7 bases spanning the gap. This CDR3 is built from 13 residues. As DNA, the CDR3 is TGTGCCAGCAGTAATCAGGGCAATCAGCCCCAGCATTTT. Protein product: CASSNQGNQPQHF.

This clone appeared a few times. This chain uses TRBV3-1 (or the pseudogene TRBV3-2) with TRBJ2-1, with D perhaps TRBD2 (7 bases). V lost 0 bases and J lost 12, with 18 bases in between. The CDR3 has 15 amino acids. Germline CDR1 reads LGHDT; CDR2 reads YNNKEL (reference sequence). The CDR3 is CASSQERAWGGRQFF. The CDR3, as DNA: TGTGCCAGCAGCCAAGAAAGGGCCTGGGGGGGGCGGCAGTTCTTC.

The rearrangement links TRBV29-1 to TRBJ1-6; possible D gene TRBD1, 5 bases. This CDR3 contains 15 residues. Between the trimmed V and J ends, which lost 5 bases and 5 bases, there was a span of 16 bases. CDR1 SQVTM and CDR2 ANQGSEA come from the germline V gene. The CDR3 DNA follows: TGCAGCGTTCAGGATTCTGGGACCGATAATTCACCCCTCCACTTT. Its translation is CSVQDSGTDNSPLHF.

The gene calls are TRBV5-1 and TRBJ1-2; TRBD1 agrees at 9 bases. CDR1 SGHRS and CDR2 YFSETQ come from the germline V gene. The CDR3 length is 14 residues. The ends lost 4 bases at V and 8 bases at J; junction bases unmatched: 9. The CDR3 loop reads CASSPGQGMGGYTF. CDR3 DNA sequence: TGCGCCAGCAGCCCAGGACAGGGGATGGGAGGCTACACCTTC.

The chain uses TRBV19 and TRBJ1-3; D unclear. The germline V gene encodes CDR1 LNHDA and CDR2 SQIVND (reference sequence). The CDR3 is made up of 10 amino acids. V was clipped by 6 bases and J by 7 bases, with 4 bases between them. CDR3 DNA: TGTGCCAGTAGGAGGAACACCATATATTTT. Encoded protein: CASRRNTIYF.

V is TRBV18 and J is TRBJ1-1; no reliable D call. The germline V gene has CDR1 KGHSH and CDR2 LQKENI. The V and J ends lost 3 bases and 1 base respectively, with 15 bases between them. This CDR3 has 16 amino acids. Here the CDR3 DNA reads TGTGCCAGCTCACCTTGGCTGACAAAAAAGAACACTGAAGCTTTCTTT. Protein product: CASSPWLTKKNTEAFF.

The genes are TRBV10-3 and TRBJ2-7, with 8 bases identical to TRBD1. V gave up 10 bases and J gave up 2 bases; unmatched junction bases: 10. This CDR3 has 14 amino acids. The germline V gene has CDR1 ENHRY and CDR2 SYGVKD. CDR3 nucleotide sequence: TGTGCCACCCGGGTGGGACAGGCCACCTACGAGCAGTACTTC. Translation: CATRVGQATYEQYF.

The chain couples TRBV27 to TRBJ2-3; D ambiguous. Deletions cut 0 bases from V and 0 bases from J, with 7 bases between. Germline V CDR1 and CDR2: MNHEY, SMNVEV (reference sequence). The CDR3 totals 15 residues. The DNA of the CDR3 is TGTGCCAGCAGTTTATCACCACTTAGCACAGATACGCAGTATTTT. Its protein is CASSLSPLSTDTQYF.

This clone has just a few counts. This chain joins TRBV7-2 and TRBJ2-5, with D unresolved. The V end lost 2 bases, the J end lost 2 bases, and 6 bases lay between the germline ends. CDR3 length: 13 residues. Germline lookup yields CDR1 SGHTA and CDR2 FQGNSA. The CDR3 loop is CASSLRIQETQYF. The CDR3 DNA sequence: TGTGCCAGCAGCTTACGCATTCAAGAGACCCAGTACTTC.

The J gene is TRBJ1-2, the V gene TRBV9; D is undetermined. The CDR3 spans 11 residues. V shed 0 bases and J shed 12 bases, with 9 bases lying between them. CDR1 and CDR2 (germline): SGDLS, YYNGEE. For the CDR3, the DNA is TGTGCCAGCAGCGTAGATAACGCGGACACCTTC. It specifies CASSVDNADTF.

V is TRBV5-1 and J is TRBJ2-3; D call uncertain. CDR1 is SGHRS and CDR2 is YFSETQ in the germline V gene. Trimming took off 2 bases at V and 3 bases at J, with 4 bases between the two ends. The CDR3 runs to 12 residues. In DNA form, the CDR3 reads TGCGCCAGCAGCTTCGGAACAGATACGCAGTATTTT. It yields the protein CASSFGTDTQYF.

The CDR3 spells CASSPGLALFQETQYF. Written as DNA, the CDR3 is TGTGCCAGTAGTCCCGGACTAGCGCTATTCCAAGAGACCCAGTACTTC. This chain links TRBV19 with TRBJ2-5; 9 bases map to TRBD2. After removal of 5 bases from V and 1 base from J, the junction contained 8 bases not matched to a gene. The CDR3 is 16 residues long. Germline CDR1 is LNHDA and CDR2 is SQIVND (reference sequence).

The chain uses TRBV3-1 (or the pseudogene TRBV3-2) and TRBJ1-3; TRBD1 might be the D (6 bases). Germline V gene data show CDR1 as LGHDT and CDR2 as YNNKEL (reference sequence). The length of the CDR3 is 14 residues. The V and J ends lost 1 base and 5 bases respectively, with 9 bases between them. The CDR3 loop reads CASSQGTERNTIYF. In DNA form, the CDR3 reads TGTGCCAGCAGCCAAGGGACAGAAAGAAACACCATATATTTT.

The genes are TRBV6-4 and TRBJ1-1; D not resolved. The CDR3 is made up of 15 amino acids. Germline values: CDR1 MRHNA, CDR2 SNTAGT. V was pared by 7 bases and J by 1 base, with 16 bases between. In DNA, the CDR3 is TGTGCCAGCACATTAATCGGGGAAACGAACACTGAAGCTTTCTTT. Translated: CASTLIGETNTEAFF.